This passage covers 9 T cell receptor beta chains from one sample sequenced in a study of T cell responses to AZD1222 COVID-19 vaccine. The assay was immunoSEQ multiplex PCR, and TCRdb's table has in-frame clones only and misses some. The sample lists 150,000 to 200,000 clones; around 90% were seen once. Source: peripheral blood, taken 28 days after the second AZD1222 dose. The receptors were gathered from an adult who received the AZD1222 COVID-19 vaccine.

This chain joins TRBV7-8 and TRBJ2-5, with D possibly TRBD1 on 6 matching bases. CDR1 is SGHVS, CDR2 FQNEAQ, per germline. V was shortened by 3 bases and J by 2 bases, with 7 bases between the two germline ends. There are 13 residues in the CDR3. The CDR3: CASSLDSQETQYF. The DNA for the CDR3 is TGTGCCAGCAGCTTGGACAGTCAAGAGACCCAGTACTTC.

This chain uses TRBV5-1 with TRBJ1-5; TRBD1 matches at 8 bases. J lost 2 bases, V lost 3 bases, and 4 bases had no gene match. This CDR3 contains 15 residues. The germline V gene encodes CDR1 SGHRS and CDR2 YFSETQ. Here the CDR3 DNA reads TGCGCCAGCAGCTCCGCAGGGGGCCGCAATCAGCCCCAGCATTTT. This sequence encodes CASSSAGGRNQPQHF.

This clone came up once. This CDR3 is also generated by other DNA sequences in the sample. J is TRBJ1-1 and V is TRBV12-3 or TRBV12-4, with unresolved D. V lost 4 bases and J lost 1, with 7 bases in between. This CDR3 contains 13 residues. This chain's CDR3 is CASSYTENTEAFF. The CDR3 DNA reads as TGTGCCAGCAGTTATACAGAGAACACTGAAGCTTTCTTT.

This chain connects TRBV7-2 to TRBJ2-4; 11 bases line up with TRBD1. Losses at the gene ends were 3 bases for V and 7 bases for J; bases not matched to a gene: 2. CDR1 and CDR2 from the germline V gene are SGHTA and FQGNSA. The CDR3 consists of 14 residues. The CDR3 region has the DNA TGTGCCAGCAGCTTCGGGACAGGGGGGAACATTCAGTACTTC. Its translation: CASSFGTGGNIQYF.

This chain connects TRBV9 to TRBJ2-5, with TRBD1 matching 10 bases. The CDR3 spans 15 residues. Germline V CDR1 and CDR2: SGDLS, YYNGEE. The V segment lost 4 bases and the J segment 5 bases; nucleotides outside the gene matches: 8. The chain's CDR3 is CASSTRDRGGETQYF. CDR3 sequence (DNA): TGTGCCAGCAGCACCCGGGACAGGGGTGGCGAGACCCAGTACTTC.

The CDR3 DNA reads TGTGCCAGCAGCTTGGAAGGGGTGGAGGTGGTCTATGGCTACACCTTC. Residues: CASSLEGVEVVYGYTF. This chain joins TRBV6-2 or TRBV6-3 and TRBJ1-2, with D possibly matching TRBD1 (5 bases). Germline-derived CDR1 and CDR2 are MNHEY and SVGEGT. V lost 6 bases to trimming and J lost 4 bases, with 21 bases between them. There are 16 residues in the CDR3.

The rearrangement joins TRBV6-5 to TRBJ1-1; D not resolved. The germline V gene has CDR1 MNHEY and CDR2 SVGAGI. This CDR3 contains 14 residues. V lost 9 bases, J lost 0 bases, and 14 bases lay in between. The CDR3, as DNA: TGTGCCAGTTCCCAGAACTTCATGAACACTGAAGCTTTCTTT. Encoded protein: CASSQNFMNTEAFF.

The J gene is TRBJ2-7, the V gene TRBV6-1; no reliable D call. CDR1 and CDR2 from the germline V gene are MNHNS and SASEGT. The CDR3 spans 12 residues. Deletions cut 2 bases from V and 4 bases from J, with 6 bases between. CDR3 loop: CASSELVYEQYF. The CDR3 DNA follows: TGTGCCAGCAGTGAACTGGTTTACGAGCAGTACTTC.

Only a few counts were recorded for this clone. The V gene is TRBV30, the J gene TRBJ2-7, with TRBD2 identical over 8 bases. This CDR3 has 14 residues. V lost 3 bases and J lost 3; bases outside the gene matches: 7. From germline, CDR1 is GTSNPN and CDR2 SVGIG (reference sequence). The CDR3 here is CAWSLAGGFYEQYF. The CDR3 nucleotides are TGTGCCTGGAGCCTGGCGGGGGGCTTCTACGAGCAGTACTTC.